This T cell receptor (beta chain) was captured by sequencing in a study of blood T cell repertoires in COVID-19. As for the study in general: PBMCs, B-cell-depleted T cells, or T cells provided the cDNA or gDNA that made up the material.

In the original processing: Amplified reference gene primers provided the basis for estimating nucleated cell counts. TCRdb's copy holds only in-frame clones and misses some; the assay was immunoSEQ multiplex PCR. That table is the source of V, J and clone size, and D and trimming were worked out from the DNA. The profile shows about 480,000 clones, 85% to 90% of them singletons. Those enrolled, adults aged 18 to 89 years, came from around 25 US areas. Recovered Cohort 3 donors showed two negative PCRs, clearance, or symptom resolution. This clone has a single count. Germline V CDR1 and CDR2: SGHAT, FQNNGV. Trimming shortened V by 3 bases and J by 4 bases, and 7 bases separated the two germline ends. The CDR3 contains 14 residues.

The TCR was taken from a woman in her thirties or forties who had recovered from COVID-19. The gene calls are TRBV11-2 and TRBJ1-6; perhaps TRBD1 as D (6 bases). The sequenced sample consisted of PBMCs or T cells enriched from blood (not recorded which). CDR3 nucleotide sequence: TGTGCCAGCAGCTTTGGACAGTATAATTCACCCCTCCACTTT. Its protein product is CASSFGQYNSPLHF.